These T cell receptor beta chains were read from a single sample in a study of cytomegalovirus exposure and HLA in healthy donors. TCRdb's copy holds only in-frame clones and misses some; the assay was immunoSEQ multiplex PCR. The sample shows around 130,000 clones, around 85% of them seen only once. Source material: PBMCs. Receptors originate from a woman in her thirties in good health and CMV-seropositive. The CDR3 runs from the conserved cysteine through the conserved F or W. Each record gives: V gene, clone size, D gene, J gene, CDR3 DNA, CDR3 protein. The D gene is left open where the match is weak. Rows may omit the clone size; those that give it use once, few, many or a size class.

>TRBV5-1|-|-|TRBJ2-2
TGCGCCAGCAGCTTAAGAGGGAACACCGGGGAGCTGTTTTTT
CASSLRGNTGELFF
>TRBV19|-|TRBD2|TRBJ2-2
TGTGCCAGTAGAGGACTAGCGGACACCGGGGAGCTGTTTTTT
CASRGLADTGELFF
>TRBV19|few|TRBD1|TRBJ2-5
TGTGCCAGTAGTATACAGGCGACAGGGCGGGAGACCCAGTACTTC
CASSIQATGRETQYF
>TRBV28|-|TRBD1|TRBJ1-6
TGTGCCAGTGGGACAGGAGGATCACCCCTCCACTTT
CASGTGGSPLHF
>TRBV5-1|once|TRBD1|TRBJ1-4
TGCGCCAGCAGCTCCAAAGGGGGGACAGGGAGCGAAAAACTGTTTTTT
CASSSKGGTGSEKLFF
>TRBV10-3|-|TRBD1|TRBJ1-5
TGTGCCATCAGTTGGACAGGCGATCAGCCCCAGCATTTT
CAISWTGDQPQHF
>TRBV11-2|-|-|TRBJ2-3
TGTGCCAGCAGCCTATCGCCCGGGGATACGCAGTATTTT
CASSLSPGDTQYF
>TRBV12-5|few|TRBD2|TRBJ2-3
TGTGCTAGTAGCTTAGCGGGGGGGGTCGCAGATACGCAGTATTTT
CASSLAGGVADTQYF
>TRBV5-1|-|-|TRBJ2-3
TGCGCCAGCAGCTCCGAAGGGGCAGATACGCAGTATTTT
CASSSEGADTQYF
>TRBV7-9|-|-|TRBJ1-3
TGTGCCAGCAGCCTTCCCCCCGGGACAATGGGAAACACCATATATTTT
CASSLPPGTMGNTIYF
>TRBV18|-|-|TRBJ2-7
TGTGCCAGCTCACCGGACAGCTACGAGCAGTACTTC
CASSPDSYEQYF
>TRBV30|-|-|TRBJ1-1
TGTGCCTGGAGGAAAGGAAGGGGAAGGGGCACTGAAGCTTTCTTT
CAWRKGRGRGTEAFF
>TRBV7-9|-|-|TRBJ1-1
TGTTCCAGCAGTTGGGCCCCGAACACTGAAGCTTTCTTT
CSSSWAPNTEAFF
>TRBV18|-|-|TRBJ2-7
TGTGCCAGCTCACCTACCCCGGACTCAGATCCCGAGCAGTACTTC
CASSPTPDSDPEQYF
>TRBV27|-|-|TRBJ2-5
TGTGCCAGCAGTTTACGTCTCCAAGAGACCCAGTACTTC
CASSLRLQETQYF
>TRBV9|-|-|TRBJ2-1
TGTGCCAGCAGCGTAAATAGTGTCGCGAGCTCCTACAATGAGCAGTTCTTC
CASSVNSVASSYNEQFF
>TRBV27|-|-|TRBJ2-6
TGTGCCAGCAGTTTTCTCCGGTCTGATGGGGCCAACGTCCTGACTTTC
CASSFLRSDGANVLTF
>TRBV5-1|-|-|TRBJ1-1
TGCGCCAGCAGCTTGGACAGTCCGGACACTGAAGCTTTCTTT
CASSLDSPDTEAFF
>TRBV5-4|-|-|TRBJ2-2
TGTGCCAGCAGCTTGGACGGGGCCGGGGAGCTGTTTTTT
CASSLDGAGELFF
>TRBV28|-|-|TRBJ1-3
TGTGCCAGCAGTTCGGGAGGCCTAACCATATATTTT
CASSSGGLTIYF
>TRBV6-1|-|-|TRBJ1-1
TGTGCCAGCAGCGGCGGGGACACTGAAGCTTTCTTT
CASSGGDTEAFF
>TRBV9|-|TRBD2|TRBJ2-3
TGTGCCAGCAGCGGGACTAGCGGGGTCGGCGGCACAGATACGCAGTATTTT
CASSGTSGVGGTDTQYF
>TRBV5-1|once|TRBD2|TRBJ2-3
TGCGCCAGCAGCTGGCTAGCGGGGGGGGAGGATACGCAGTATTTT
CASSWLAGGEDTQYF
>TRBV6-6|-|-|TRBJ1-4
TGTGCCAGCAGTTACTCGCCAGATCCAACTAATGAAAAACTGTTTTTT
CASSYSPDPTNEKLFF
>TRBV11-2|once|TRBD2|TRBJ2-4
TGTGCCAGCAGCTTATGGGGAGCGGGAGGCAAAAACATTCAGTACTTC
CASSLWGAGGKNIQYF
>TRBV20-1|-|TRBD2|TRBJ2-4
TGCAGTGCTGACCGGGAGGGGCAGTACTTC
CSADREGQYF
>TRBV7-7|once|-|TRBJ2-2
TGTGCCAGCAGCCCGACAGCTCTCGGGGAGCTGTTTTTT
CASSPTALGELFF
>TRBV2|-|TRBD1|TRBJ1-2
TGTGCCAGCACCGGACAGGATGGTGGCTACACCTTC
CASTGQDGGYTF
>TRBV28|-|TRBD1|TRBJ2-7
TGTGCCAGCAGTTTCGCAGGGGGAGAGCAGTACTTC
CASSFAGGEQYF
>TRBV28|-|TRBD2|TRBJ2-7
TGTGCCAGCAGTCCTAGCGGGAGGGCCGAGTTTAACGAGCAGTACTTC
CASSPSGRAEFNEQYF
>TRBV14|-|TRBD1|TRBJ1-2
TGTGCCAGCAGCCTTCTGGGGACAGGGGGTAACTATGGCTACACCTTC
CASSLLGTGGNYGYTF
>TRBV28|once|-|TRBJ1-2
TGTGCCAGCAGATATCAGGGAAACGGCTACACCTTC
CASRYQGNGYTF
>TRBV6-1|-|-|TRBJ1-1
TGTGCCAGCATCGGGGGCACTGAAGCTTTCTTT
CASIGGTEAFF
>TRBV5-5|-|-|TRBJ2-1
TGTGCCAGCAGCGTGGGGGACACCTACAATGAGCAGTTCTTC
CASSVGDTYNEQFF
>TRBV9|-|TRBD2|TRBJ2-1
TGTGCCAGCAGCGCTAGCGGGATATGGAATGAGCAGTTCTTC
CASSASGIWNEQFF
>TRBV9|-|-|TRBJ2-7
TGTGCCAGCAGCGTAGCACCGGGGTACGAGCAGTACTTC
CASSVAPGYEQYF
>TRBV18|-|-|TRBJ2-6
TGTGCCAGCTCACCACAAGGGAAGGGGACTGGGGCCAACGTCCTGACTTTC
CASSPQGKGTGANVLTF
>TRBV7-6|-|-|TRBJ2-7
TGTGCCAGCAGCTCCCAACAGGATTCCTACGAGCAGTACTTC
CASSSQQDSYEQYF
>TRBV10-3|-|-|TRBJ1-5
TGTGCCATCAGCCAACAAACAGGGAATAGCAATCAGCCCCAGCATTTT
CAISQQTGNSNQPQHF
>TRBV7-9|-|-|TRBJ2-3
TGTGCCAGCAGCGCAGGCTATATGGATACGCAGTATTTT
CASSAGYMDTQYF
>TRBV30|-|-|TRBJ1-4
TGTGCCTGGAGTGCCGGGGGGCGAGGAGAAAAACTGTTTTTT
CAWSAGGRGEKLFF
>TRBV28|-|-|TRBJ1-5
TGTGCCACCCAGGGTCCAAATCAGCCCCAGCATTTT
CATQGPNQPQHF
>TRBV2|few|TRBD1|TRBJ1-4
TGTGCCAGCAGGACAGGGGAAGAGAATGAAAAACTGTTTTTT
CASRTGEENEKLFF
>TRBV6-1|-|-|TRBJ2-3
TGTGCCAGCAGTTCCTTCAGGGGGGCAGATACGCAGTATTTT
CASSSFRGADTQYF
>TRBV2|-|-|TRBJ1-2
TGTGCCAGCACCCTTTATGGCTACACCTTC
CASTLYGYTF
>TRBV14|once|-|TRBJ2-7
TGTGCCAGCAGCCCCCTTGGCGGGTTCAGCTACGAGCAGTACTTC
CASSPLGGFSYEQYF
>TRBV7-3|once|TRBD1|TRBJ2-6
TGTGCCAGCAGCTCACAGGGGGCCCACTCTGGGGCCAACGTCCTGACTTTC
CASSSQGAHSGANVLTF
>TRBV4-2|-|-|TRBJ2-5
TGTGCCAGCAGCCAACACCCGGGGACTGATGGGGAGACCCAGTACTTC
CASSQHPGTDGETQYF